The TCR beta chain described here comes from a study of T cell responses to AZD1222 COVID-19 vaccine. With respect to this clone: Its antigen is not known.

Findings of the study overall: A mostly white British donor set with more females was recruited, and clonal diversity was possibly underestimated. Spike was spanned by vaccine-associated CD4 TCRs, with dominance at 160-218 and 743-854. Only after the peak T cell response were repertoires sampled.

Germline-derived CDR1 and CDR2 are ENHRY and SYGVKD. The CDR3 runs to 13 residues. Trimming removed 0 bases at V and 8 bases at J, with 10 bases between. Generated by immunoSEQ multiplex PCR, the TCRdb table keeps only in-frame clones and is missing some. Among approximately 110,000 clones, approximately 90% were seen once, and the ten largest hold roughly 2.5%. This clonotype originated in an adult who received the AZD1222 COVID-19 vaccine. The chain employs TRBV10-3 and TRBJ1-2, with unresolved D. This material consisted of peripheral blood, taken 28 days after the second AZD1222 dose. CDR3 amino acids: CAISESAGGGYTF. Written as DNA, the CDR3 is TGTGCCATCAGTGAGTCAGCAGGAGGCGGCTACACCTTC.